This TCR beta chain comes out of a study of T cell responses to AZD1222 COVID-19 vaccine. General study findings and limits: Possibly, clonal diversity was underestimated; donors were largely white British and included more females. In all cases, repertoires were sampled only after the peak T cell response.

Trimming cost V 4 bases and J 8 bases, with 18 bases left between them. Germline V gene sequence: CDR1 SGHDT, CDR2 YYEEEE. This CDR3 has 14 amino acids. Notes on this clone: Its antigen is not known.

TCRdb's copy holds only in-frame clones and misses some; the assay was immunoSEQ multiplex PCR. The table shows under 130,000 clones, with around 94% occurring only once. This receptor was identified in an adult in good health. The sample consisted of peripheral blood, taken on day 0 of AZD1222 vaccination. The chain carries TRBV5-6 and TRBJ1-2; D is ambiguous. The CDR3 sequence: CASSAGKSPDGYTF. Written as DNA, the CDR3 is TGTGCCAGCAGCGCGGGAAAATCGCCGGACGGCTACACCTTC.